Sequencing of this T cell receptor (beta chain) was carried out in a study of cytomegalovirus exposure and HLA in healthy donors. With respect to this clone: Its target is not known.

The table came from immunoSEQ multiplex PCR; TCRdb's copy has only in-frame clones and leaves some out. The profile shows roughly 200,000 clones, about 81% of them singletons. Overall study findings and caveats: According to the study, 150 to 200 TCR beta chains were cytomegalovirus-associated. The tendency of first-cohort TCR clusters to co-occur in the 120 validation repertoires was identified by a subsequent analysis.

The CDR3 totals 12 residues. Germline CDR1 reads WSHSY; CDR2 reads SAAADI. The V end lost 2 bases, the J end lost 4 bases, and 6 bases lay between the germline ends. Sequencing was done on a sample of PBMCs. The receptor's source is a woman under 40 in good health and CMV-seronegative. The chain couples TRBV10-2 to TRBJ2-7; possibly TRBD1 for D (6 bases). The CDR3 DNA sequence: TGCGCCAGCAGTGAGAGGGGGTACGAGCAGTACTTC. Translating it yields CASSERGYEQYF.